Following are 24 T cell receptor beta chains from one sample sequenced in a study of cytomegalovirus exposure and HLA in healthy donors. PCR was performed using 60 Vbeta and 13 Jbeta primers. Some clones are missing from TCRdb's copy, which holds only in-frame ones; the method was immunoSEQ multiplex PCR. The data contain roughly 130,000 clones, 73% of them singletons. Sequencing was carried out using PBMCs. The receptors shown here come from a woman aged 40 to 50 in good health and CMV-seronegative.

The chain is built from TRBV5-4 and TRBJ1-2, with 9 bases fitting TRBD1. Looked up from germline, CDR1 is SGHNT and CDR2 is YYREEE (reference sequence). The CDR3 runs 15 residues. The V and J ends lost 4 bases and 4 bases, in that order; junction bases with no gene match: 8. The CDR3 bases are TGTGCCAGCAGCGTAGGACAGGGGCGTTCCTATGGCTACACCTTC. Protein: CASSVGQGRSYGYTF.

V and J are TRBV7-8 and TRBJ1-2, with 7 positions matching TRBD1. Per the germline V gene, CDR1 is SGHVS and CDR2 is FQNEAQ. Trimming at V came to 4 bases and at J to 5 bases, leaving 7 bases not matched to a gene. This CDR3 comprises 14 residues. In DNA form, the CDR3 reads TGTGCCAGCAGCTCAGGGACAGTACGTTATGGCTACACCTTC. This translates into CASSSGTVRYGYTF. Using reference TRBV7-8 and TRBJ1-2 for the parts outside the CDR3, the full variable domain is GAGVSQSPRYKVAKRGQDVALRCDPISGHVSLFWYQQALGQGPEFLTYFQNEAQLDKSGLPSDRFFAERPEGSVSTLKIQRTQQEDSAVYLCASSSGTVRYGYTFGSGTRLTVV.

The chain carries TRBV5-1 and TRBJ1-1; 9 nucleotides line up with TRBD1. Germline CDR1 and CDR2: SGHRS and YFSETQ. The CDR3 is made up of 16 amino acids. V shed 0 bases, J shed 4 bases, and the junction held 7 bases outside the gene matches. As DNA, the CDR3 is TGCGCCAGCAGCTTGGTTACAGGGGGCTTGAGCACTGAAGCTTTCTTT. It yields the protein CASSLVTGGLSTEAFF. Together with reference TRBV5-1 and TRBJ1-1, the CDR3 gives the full variable domain: KAGVTQTPRYLIKTRGQQVTLSCSPISGHRSVSWYQQTPGQGLQFLFEYFSETQRNKGNFPGRFSGRQFSNSRSEMNVSTLELGDSALYLCASSLVTGGLSTEAFFGQGTRLTVV.

The chain has TRBV10-3 and TRBJ1-3; D is unresolved. This CDR3 spans 16 amino acids. Germline V CDR1 and CDR2: ENHRY, SYGVKD. V lost 2 bases, J lost 0 bases, and 11 bases lay in between. CDR3 sequence reads: CAISEVKESSGNTIYF. For the CDR3, the DNA is TGTGCCATCAGTGAGGTAAAAGAGAGCTCTGGAAACACCATATATTTT.

This clone appeared a few times. The chain uses TRBV6-1 and TRBJ1-5; weak D call: TRBD1 (5 bases). Trimming stripped 4 bases from V and 6 bases from J, with 7 bases between. The CDR3 loop spans 12 amino acids. In germline, CDR1 is MNHNS, CDR2 SASEGT. The CDR3 sequence: CASSVRGQPQHF. The CDR3, as DNA: TGTGCCAGCAGTGTTAGGGGTCAGCCCCAGCATTTT.

The chain combines TRBV5-1 with TRBJ2-3, with TRBD1 matching over 8 bases. This CDR3 is built from 14 residues. Trimming removed 5 bases from V and 2 bases from J; junction bases left unmatched: 4. Per germline, CDR1 SGHRS and CDR2 YFSETQ. CDR3 amino acids: CASRRQGYTDTQYF. CDR3 DNA sequence: TGCGCCAGCAGGCGACAGGGGTACACAGATACGCAGTATTTT.

This chain links TRBV11-2 with TRBJ1-2; TRBD1 agrees at 8 bases. Trimming at V came to 5 bases and at J to 4 bases, leaving 6 bases not matched to a gene. The CDR3 sequence is 14 residues long. CDR1 SGHAT and CDR2 FQNNGV come from the germline V gene. The CDR3 reads CASSVDRAAYGYTF. As DNA, the CDR3 is TGTGCCAGCAGCGTGGACAGGGCAGCCTATGGCTACACCTTC.

The chain has TRBV6-5 and TRBJ1-1, with 9 bases aligning to TRBD1. The CDR3 extends over 14 amino acids. Germline assignment: CDR1 MNHEY and CDR2 SVGAGI. The V and J ends lost 5 bases and 6 bases, in that order; junction bases with no gene match: 7. DNA for the CDR3: TGTGCCAGCAGTGAACCCTGGACAGGGGCTGAAGCTTTCTTT. Encoded protein: CASSEPWTGAEAFF.

Points on this clone: Other nucleotide sequences from this sample produce the same CDR3. This sequence joins TRBV7-9 and TRBJ1-1; possibly TRBD1 for D (5 bases). Looked up from germline, CDR1 is SEHNR and CDR2 is FQNEAQ (reference sequence). V lost 3 bases to trimming and J lost 3 bases, with 8 bases between them. The CDR3 totals 13 residues. The CDR3 here is CASSLVRDTEAFF. The CDR3 coding sequence is TGTGCCAGCAGCTTGGTCAGGGACACTGAAGCTTTCTTT.

This clone was seen more than once but under ten times. The rearrangement uses TRBV7-3 and TRBJ2-2; D call uncertain. Trimming removed 3 bases from V and 7 bases from J, with 6 bases in between. The CDR3 runs 12 residues. Germline-derived CDR1 and CDR2 are SGHTA and FQGTGA. CDR3 nucleotide sequence: TGTGCCAGCAGCTTCCTGTACGGGGAGCTGTTTTTT. Protein product: CASSFLYGELFF. Filled out from reference TRBV7-3 and TRBJ2-2, the complete variable domain reads GAGVSQTPSNKVTEKGKYVELRCDPISGHTALYWYRQSLGQGPEFLIYFQGTGAADDSGLPNDRFFAVRPEGSVSTLKIQRTERGDSAVYLCASSFLYGELFFGEGSRLTVL.

This chain links TRBV2 with TRBJ2-2, with D possibly matching TRBD2 (6 bases). V was clipped by 7 bases and J by 6 bases, with 15 bases between them. The CDR3 totals 14 residues. Germline lookup yields CDR1 SNHLY and CDR2 FYNNEI. CDR3 protein: CASKGLKGPGELFF. CDR3 nucleotides: TGTGCCAGCAAGGGACTGAAGGGCCCCGGGGAGCTGTTTTTT.

V and J are TRBV19 and TRBJ2-7; D possibly corresponds to TRBD1 (6 bases). Per germline, CDR1 LNHDA and CDR2 SQIVND (reference sequence). Trimming removed 5 bases from V and 2 bases from J, with 13 bases in between. This CDR3 is 14 amino acids long. The CDR3 DNA follows: TGTGCCAGTAGTTTCCGGGGACAAACCTACGAGCAGTACTTC. Its protein is CASSFRGQTYEQYF.

This clone was counted only a few times. This chain links TRBV6-6 with TRBJ1-4; no definite D call. Trimming took off 7 bases at V and 6 bases at J, with 12 bases between the two ends. Per germline, CDR1 MNHNY and CDR2 SVGAGI (reference sequence). The length of the CDR3 is 13 residues. CDR3 protein: CASIGWEYEKLFF. The CDR3 nucleotides read TGTGCCAGCATAGGTTGGGAGTATGAAAAACTGTTTTTT.

V gene TRBV7-6 combines with J gene TRBJ1-5; maybe TRBD1 (6 bases). Germline values: CDR1 SGHVS, CDR2 FNYEAQ. The CDR3 extends over 14 amino acids. The V end was cut by 1 base, the J end by 4 bases, with 8 bases between. In DNA, the CDR3 is TGTGCCAGCAGCTTAGGAGGGGGAAATCAGCCCCAGCATTTT. Translating gives CASSLGGGNQPQHF. The entire variable domain, with the rest obtained from reference TRBV7-6 and TRBJ1-5, is as follows: GAGVSQSPRYKVTKRGQDVALRCDPISGHVSLYWYRQALGQGPEFLTYFNYEAQQDKSGLPNDRFSAERPEGSISTLTIQRTEQRDSAMYRCASSLGGGNQPQHFGDGTRLSIL.

In its sample, this clone was seen a few times. The rearrangement links TRBV27 to TRBJ2-7, with TRBD1 matching 8 bases. The length of the CDR3 is 15 residues. V gave up 6 bases and J gave up 5 bases; unmatched junction bases: 12. Germline values: CDR1 MNHEY, CDR2 SMNVEV (reference sequence). CDR3 region: CASRLSLTGVHEQYF. The DNA for the CDR3 is TGTGCCAGCAGACTCAGCCTGACAGGGGTCCACGAGCAGTACTTC.

The rearrangement links TRBV5-4 to TRBJ1-1, with D perhaps TRBD1 (5 bases). The V gene lost 3 bases and the J gene lost 0 bases, with 15 bases spanning the gap. The CDR3 spans 16 residues. Per germline, CDR1 SGHNT and CDR2 YYREEE (reference sequence). CDR3 sequence: CASSSMTTAMNTEAFF. CDR3 coding DNA: TGTGCCAGCAGCTCCATGACGACAGCGATGAACACTGAAGCTTTCTTT.

The V and J genes are TRBV7-9 and TRBJ1-2, with D maybe TRBD1 (6 bases). Trimming pared 1 base from V and 2 bases from J, leaving 8 bases between. Germline V CDR1 and CDR2: SEHNR, FQNEAQ (reference sequence). This CDR3 spans 14 amino acids. The CDR3 here is CASSLDRANYGYTF. DNA for the CDR3: TGTGCCAGCAGCTTAGACAGGGCCAACTATGGCTACACCTTC.

The gene calls are TRBV7-9 and TRBJ2-3, with TRBD2 matching 8 bases. The CDR3 consists of 17 residues. The ends lost 5 bases at V and 4 bases at J; junction bases unmatched: 14. From germline, CDR1 is SEHNR and CDR2 FQNEAQ (reference sequence). The CDR3 sequence: CASSAPGERGTSDTQYF. CDR3 bases: TGTGCCAGCAGCGCGCCCGGGGAGCGGGGGACTTCAGATACGCAGTATTTT.

The chain is built from TRBV15 and TRBJ2-1; a weak D match, TRBD2 (6 bases). Trimming left V 1 base short and J 6 bases short, with 13 bases between. The CDR3 contains 15 residues. Germline lookup yields CDR1 LNHNV and CDR2 YYDKDF (reference sequence). The CDR3 region is CATSRGTNTPNEQFF. CDR3 bases: TGTGCCACCAGCAGAGGGACTAATACTCCCAATGAGCAGTTCTTC.

The chain joins TRBV2 to TRBJ1-3; TRBD1 might be the D (6 bases). This CDR3 is built from 15 residues. The V end was cut by 8 bases, the J end by 2 bases, with 16 bases between. Germline V lookup: CDR1 SNHLY, CDR2 FYNNEI. CDR3 in amino acids: CASRDRSPAGNTIYF. The CDR3 DNA reads TGTGCCAGCCGAGACAGGAGTCCGGCTGGAAACACCATATATTTT.

The J gene is TRBJ1-2, the V gene TRBV18; 8 bases are shared with TRBD1. The germline V gene has CDR1 KGHSH and CDR2 LQKENI. The CDR3 sequence is 15 residues long. With 2 bases clipped from V and 8 bases from J, the junction kept 10 bases outside the gene matches. Here the CDR3 reads CASSPSVDRALGYTF. The CDR3 bases are TGTGCCAGCTCACCATCAGTGGACAGGGCACTGGGCTACACCTTC.

The rearrangement joins TRBV9 to TRBJ2-4; the D gene is possibly TRBD1 (5 bases). The V end lost 0 bases, the J end lost 6 bases, and 13 bases lay between the germline ends. CDR1 is SGDLS and CDR2 is YYNGEE in the germline V gene. This CDR3 contains 15 residues. The CDR3 spells CASSVGSGLGNIQYF. CDR3 DNA sequence: TGTGCCAGCAGCGTAGGTTCAGGGTTAGGAAACATTCAGTACTTC.

V gene TRBV19 combines with J gene TRBJ2-2; D is possibly TRBD2 (7 bases). The CDR3 extends over 13 amino acids. CDR1 and CDR2 from the germline V gene are LNHDA and SQIVND (reference sequence). V gave up 7 bases and J gave up 13 bases, with 19 bases separating them. This CDR3 reads CASTMGGGTRLFF. The CDR3 coding sequence is TGTGCCAGTACCATGGGCGGGGGCACAAGGCTGTTTTTT.

This chain links TRBV27 with TRBJ1-1; D not resolved. With 2 bases removed from V and 2 bases from J, the gap between germline ends came to 18 bases. CDR3 length: 17 amino acids. CDR1 is MNHEY, CDR2 SMNVEV, per germline (reference sequence). CDR3 loop: CASSLPPAGGPNTEAFF. The CDR3 bases are TGTGCCAGCAGTTTACCGCCCGCTGGAGGGCCTAACACTGAAGCTTTCTTT.